This TCR beta chain appears in the sequencing data of a study of blood T cell repertoires in COVID-19. Study summary: The samples span acute and convalescent COVID-19 from the United States, Italy and Spain.

Produced via immunoSEQ multiplex PCR; TCRdb's table is partial and in-frame only. Among about 260,000 clones, more than 75% were seen once, and the ten largest hold approximately 5.1%. V dropped 5 bases and J dropped 4; count of bases not matched to a gene: 9. The germline CDR1 and CDR2 sequences are SGHTA and FQGTGA. This CDR3 has 15 amino acids. The chain couples TRBV7-3 to TRBJ1-1; 8 positions agree with TRBD1. The TCR comes from a woman in her sixties or seventies with COVID-19, enrolled during active disease. Sequencing used peripheral blood. Written as DNA, the CDR3 is TGTGCCAGCAGCCCTACGACAGGGGTTGCCACTGAAGCTTTCTTT. It encodes CASSPTTGVATEAFF. Based on the CDR3 plus reference TRBV7-3 and TRBJ1-1, the full variable domain is GAGVSQTPSNKVTEKGKYVELRCDPISGHTALYWYRQSLGQGPEFLIYFQGTGAADDSGLPNDRFFAVRPEGSVSTLKIQRTERGDSAVYLCASSPTTGVATEAFFGQGTRLTVV.